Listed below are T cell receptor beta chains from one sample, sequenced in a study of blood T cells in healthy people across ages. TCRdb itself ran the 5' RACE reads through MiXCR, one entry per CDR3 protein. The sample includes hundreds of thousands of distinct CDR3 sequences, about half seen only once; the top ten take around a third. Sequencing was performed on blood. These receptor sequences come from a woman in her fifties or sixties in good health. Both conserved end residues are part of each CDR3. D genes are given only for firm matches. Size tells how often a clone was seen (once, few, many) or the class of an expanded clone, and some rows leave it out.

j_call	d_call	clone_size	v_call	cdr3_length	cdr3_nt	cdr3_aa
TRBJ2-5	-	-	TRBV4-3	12	TGCGCCAGCAGCAAACGGGGAGAGACCCAGTACTTC	CASSKRGETQYF
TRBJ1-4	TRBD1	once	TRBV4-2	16	TGTGCCAGCAGCCAAGATCTAGGGGGCGTGTATGAAAAACTGTTTTTT	CASSQDLGGVYEKLFF
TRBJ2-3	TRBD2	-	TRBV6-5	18	TGTGCCAGCAGTAACGGGAGGGCAGGATCTCCTAGCACAGATACGCAGTATTTT	CASSNGRAGSPSTDTQYF
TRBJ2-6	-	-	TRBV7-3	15	TGTGCCAGCAGCCACGATAACAGGGGGGCCAACGTCCTGACTTTC	CASSHDNRGANVLTF
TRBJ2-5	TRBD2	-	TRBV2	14	TGTGCCAGTCTAGCGGGAGGAGGGCAAGAGACCCAGTACTTC	CASLAGGGQETQYF
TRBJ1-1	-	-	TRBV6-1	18	TGTGCCAGCAGTCCACGGTCGGGCCGCGTCCGCGGGAACACTGAAGCTTTCTTT	CASSPRSGRVRGNTEAFF
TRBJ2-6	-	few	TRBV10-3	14	TGTGCCATCAGTCCAGGGACCGGGGCCAACGTCCTGACTTTC	CAISPGTGANVLTF
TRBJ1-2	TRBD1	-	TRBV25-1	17	TGTGCCAGCAGCCTCGGGACAGGCGTTGGGGATACTGGTGGCTACACCTTC	CASSLGTGVGDTGGYTF
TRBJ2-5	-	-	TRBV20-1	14	TGCAGTGCTCGCAACGACATGGTTGGGGGGACCCAGTACTTC	CSARNDMVGGTQYF
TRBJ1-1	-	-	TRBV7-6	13	TGTGCCAGCAGCACAGGACAGAACACTGGAGCTTTCTTT	CASSTGQNTGAFF
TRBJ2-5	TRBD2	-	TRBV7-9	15	TGTGCCAGCAGCCCCCACGGGGGGGAAGAAGAGACCCAGTACTTC	CASSPHGGEEETQYF
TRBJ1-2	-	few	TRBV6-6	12	TGTGCCAGCAGTTCCGGCTTGGATGGCTACACCTTC	CASSSGLDGYTF
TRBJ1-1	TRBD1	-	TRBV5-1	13	TGCGCCAGCGGAGATCAGGGGGCCGCTGAAGCTTTCTTT	CASGDQGAAEAFF
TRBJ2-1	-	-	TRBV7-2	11	TGTGCCAGCAGCTTAGCCCAGCGGCAGTTCTTC	CASSLAQRQFF
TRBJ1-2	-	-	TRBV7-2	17	TGTGCCAGCAGCTTAGGGAGAGGGGGGGCGGGTAACTATGGCTACACCTTC	CASSLGRGGAGNYGYTF
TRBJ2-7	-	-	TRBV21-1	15	TGTGCCAGCAGCAAAGACCCGGGAGAGGCTGCGTGGCAGTACTTC	CASSKDPGEAAWQYF
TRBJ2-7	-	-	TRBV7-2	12	TGTGCCAGCAGCTTCGGGGGACCTGAGCAGTACTTC	CASSFGGPEQYF
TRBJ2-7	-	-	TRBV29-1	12	TGCAGCGCCGCCGGGACTTCCTACGAGCAGTACTTC	CSAAGTSYEQYF
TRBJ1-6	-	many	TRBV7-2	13	TGTGCCAGCAGGGAAGAACCGGATTCACCCCTCCACTTT	CASREEPDSPLHF
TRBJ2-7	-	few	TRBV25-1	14	TGTGCCAGCAGTGAATTGGGGTTTGTGTACGAGCAGTACTTC	CASSELGFVYEQYF
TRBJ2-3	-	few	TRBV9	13	TGTGCCAGCAGCCCCAGGGCCCCAGATACGCAGTATTTT	CASSPRAPDTQYF
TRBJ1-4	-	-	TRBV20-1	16	TGCAGTGCCCTACCCACCAGACGGGCAACTAATGAAAAACTGTTTTTT	CSALPTRRATNEKLFF
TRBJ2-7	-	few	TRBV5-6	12	TGTGCCAGCAGCTTGGGGGGGCGGGAAGAGTACTTC	CASSLGGREEYF
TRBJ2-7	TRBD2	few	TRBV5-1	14	TGCGCCAGCAGCAAAACCGGGAGGGACCACGAGCAGTACTTC	CASSKTGRDHEQYF
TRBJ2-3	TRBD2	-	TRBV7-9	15	TGTGCCAGCCCCTCAGCGGGGGAAAGCACAGATACGCAGTATTTT	CASPSAGESTDTQYF
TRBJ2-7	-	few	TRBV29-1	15	TGCAGCGTTAGCTGGGCTTCGGCGTTGTCCTACGAGCAGTACTTC	CSVSWASALSYEQYF
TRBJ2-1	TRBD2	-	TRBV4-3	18	TGCGCCAGCAGCCAAGAGGGCCTCTTGGCGGGAGGCCGCTCGGGGATGTTCTTC	CASSQEGLLAGGRSGMFF
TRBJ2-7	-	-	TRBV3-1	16	TGTGCCAGCAGCCAACAGACAGGCAACTATTTCTACGAGCAGTACTTC	CASSQQTGNYFYEQYF
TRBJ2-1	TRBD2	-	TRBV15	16	TGTGCCACCAGCAGGGAAACCGGGACTAGGACGGGTGAGCAGTTCTTC	CATSRETGTRTGEQFF
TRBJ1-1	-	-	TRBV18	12	TGTGCCAGCTCACCCAGCGGTGATGAAGCTTTCTTT	CASSPSGDEAFF
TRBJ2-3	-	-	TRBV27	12	TGTGCCAGCAGTTTCAATCGGGGTACGCAGTATTTT	CASSFNRGTQYF
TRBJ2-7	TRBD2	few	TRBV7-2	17	TGTGCCAGCAGCATAGGGACTAGCGGAGTTAAGGGCTACGAGCAGTACTTC	CASSIGTSGVKGYEQYF
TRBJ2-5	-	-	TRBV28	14	TGTGCCGAAAGATCGGGACAAAAAGGGGCGACCCAGTACTTC	CAERSGQKGATQYF
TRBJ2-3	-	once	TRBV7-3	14	TGTGCCAGCATCTTATCTGGGGGATCAGATACGCAGTATTTT	CASILSGGSDTQYF
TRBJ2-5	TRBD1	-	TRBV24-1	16	TGTGCCACCAGTGAGGGCGACAGGGGGCTTTCAGAGACCCAGTACTTC	CATSEGDRGLSETQYF
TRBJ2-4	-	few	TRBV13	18	TGTGCCAGCAGCCCCGACGGAGGACAGCTGACAGCCAAAAACATTCAGTACTTC	CASSPDGGQLTAKNIQYF
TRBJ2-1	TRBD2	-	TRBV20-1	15	TGCAGTGCTAGAGATCGACTAGCAAGCAACAATGAGCAGTTCTTC	CSARDRLASNNEQFF
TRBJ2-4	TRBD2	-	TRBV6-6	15	TGTGCCAGCAGCCCCTGGACTAGCCTTGAAAACATTCAGTACTTC	CASSPWTSLENIQYF
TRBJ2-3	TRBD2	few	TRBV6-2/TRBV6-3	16	TGTGCCAGCAGTTACCGGACTAGCGGGAGTACAGATACGCAGTATTTT	CASSYRTSGSTDTQYF
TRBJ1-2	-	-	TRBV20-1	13	TGCAGTGCTATTGGCAGGAACGACTATGGCTACACCTTC	CSAIGRNDYGYTF
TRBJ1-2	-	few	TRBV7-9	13	TGTGCCAGCAGCCACGACAGTAACTATGGCTACACCTTC	CASSHDSNYGYTF
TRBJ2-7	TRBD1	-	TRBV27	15	TGTGCCAGCAGTCTCCTAGGACAGGGAGGCTACGAGCAGTACTTC	CASSLLGQGGYEQYF